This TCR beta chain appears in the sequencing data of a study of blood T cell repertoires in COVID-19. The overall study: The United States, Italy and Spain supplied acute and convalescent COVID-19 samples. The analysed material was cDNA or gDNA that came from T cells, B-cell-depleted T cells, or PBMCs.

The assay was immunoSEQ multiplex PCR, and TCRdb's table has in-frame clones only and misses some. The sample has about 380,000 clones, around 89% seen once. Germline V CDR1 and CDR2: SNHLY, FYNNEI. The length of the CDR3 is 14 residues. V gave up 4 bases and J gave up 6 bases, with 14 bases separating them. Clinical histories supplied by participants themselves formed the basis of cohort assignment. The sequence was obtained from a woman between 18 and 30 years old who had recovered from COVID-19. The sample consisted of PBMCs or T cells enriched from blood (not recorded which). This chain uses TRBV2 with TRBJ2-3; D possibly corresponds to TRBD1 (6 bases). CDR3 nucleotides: TGTGCCAGCAGTGCGCAGGGGTCGATCGATACGCAGTATTTT. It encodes CASSAQGSIDTQYF.